The 20 T cell receptor beta chains below were found in one sample sequenced in a study of PD-1 blockade in classical Hodgkin lymphoma. Assay used: immunoSEQ multiplex PCR; TCRdb lists only in-frame clones, some missing. The sample carries more than 25,000 clones, around 80% recorded once. As to time point: cycle 4 day 1 (C4D1), after more than five weeks of nivolumab. Following autologous stem cell transplantation, relapse occurred in every patient, and exposure to brentuximab vedotin varied. Thawed PBMCs were the source of CD4+ T cells, purified by magnetic negative selection. Here the sequenced sample was CD4+ T cells from blood, taken before the fourth cycle of nivolumab. The receptor set was obtained from a human donor with classical Hodgkin lymphoma.

The rearrangement joins TRBV10-1 to TRBJ2-1; 7 nucleotides agree with TRBD2. The CDR3 extends over 15 amino acids. V lost 0 bases to trimming and J lost 7 bases; unmatched junction nucleotides: 6. CDR1 and CDR2 from the germline V gene are WNHNN and SYGVQD (reference sequence). The CDR3 bases are TGCGCCAGCAGTGAGTCGGAAGCGGGGAGGAATGAGCAGTTCTTC. This gives the protein CASSESEAGRNEQFF.

The V gene is TRBV4-1, the J gene TRBJ2-4; no clear D. This CDR3 has 16 amino acids. The V end lost 1 base, the J end lost 2 bases, and 12 bases lay between the germline ends. Germline V gene sequence: CDR1 MGHRA, CDR2 YSYEKL. CDR3 sequence (DNA): TGCGCCAGCAGCCAAGGCCGAGAATTGACCAAAAACATTCAGTACTTC. It codes for CASSQGRELTKNIQYF.

The chain combines TRBV9 with TRBJ2-2, with D tentatively TRBD1 or TRBD2 (5 bases each). CDR1 SGDLS and CDR2 YYNGEE come from the germline V gene. The CDR3 sequence is 17 residues long. The germline V and J ends were trimmed by 0 bases and 2 bases, with 14 bases remaining between them. This CDR3 is CASSVGDGLLNTGELFF. The CDR3 DNA reads as TGTGCCAGCAGCGTAGGGGACGGACTCTTAAACACCGGGGAGCTGTTTTTT.

To note about this clone: Within the sample, other DNA sequences also encode this same CDR3. The genes are TRBV5-1 and TRBJ1-4, with 10 bases aligning to TRBD1. V shed 4 bases and J 0 bases; nucleotides not matched to a gene: 3. Per germline, CDR1 SGHRS and CDR2 YFSETQ. The CDR3 extends over 16 amino acids. DNA for the CDR3: TGCGCCAGCAGCGTGACAGGGGGCTCAACTAATGAAAAACTGTTTTTT. Amino acid sequence: CASSVTGGSTNEKLFF.

The chain has TRBV12-5 and TRBJ2-5; TRBD1 matches at 8 bases. V shed 1 base and J 4 bases; nucleotides not matched to a gene: 2. This CDR3 has 14 residues. Germline V gene lookup returns CDR1 LGHNT and CDR2 FRNRAP. The CDR3 is CASGLAGGRETQYF. The CDR3 region has the DNA TGTGCTAGTGGTTTGGCAGGGGGCAGAGAGACCCAGTACTTC. The full variable domain, with the rest looked up from reference TRBV12-5 and TRBJ2-5, is DARVTQTPRHKVTEMGQEVTMRCQPILGHNTVFWYRQTMMQGLELLAYFRNRAPLDDSGMPKDRFSAEMPDATLATLKIQPSEPRDSAVYFCASGLAGGRETQYFGPGTRLLVL.

The V call is TRBV5-1, the J call TRBJ1-1; the D gene is possibly TRBD1 (5 bases). The CDR3 length is 14 residues. Trimming cost V 5 bases and J 1 base, with 12 bases left between them. The germline gives CDR1 SGHRS, CDR2 YFSETQ. The CDR3 DNA reads as TGCGCCAGCAGAGTTACCGGGGCGAACACTGAAGCTTTCTTT. It is translated as CASRVTGANTEAFF.

V usage is TRBV7-9 and J usage is TRBJ2-7; 9 bases are a match to TRBD2. J lost 2 bases, V lost 2 bases, and 4 bases had no gene match. The germline V gene has CDR1 SEHNR and CDR2 FQNEAQ (reference sequence). The CDR3 spans 15 residues. The CDR3 nucleotides are TGTGCCAGCAGCTTACTAGCGGGGCTGACCTACGAGCAGTACTTC. Its translation is CASSLLAGLTYEQYF.

The chain couples TRBV6-6 to TRBJ1-3; no firm D call. V was trimmed by 5 bases and J by 2 bases, leaving 13 bases between them. Germline values: CDR1 MNHNY, CDR2 SVGAGI (reference sequence). The CDR3 is made up of 15 amino acids. The CDR3 sequence: CASSPRVTAGNTIYF. CDR3 bases: TGTGCCAGCAGTCCTCGAGTAACAGCTGGAAACACCATATATTTT.

This sequence joins TRBV9 and TRBJ1-1; a weak D match, TRBD1 (6 bases). The V gene lost 4 bases and the J gene lost 10 bases, with 14 bases spanning the gap. Per the germline V gene, CDR1 is SGDLS and CDR2 is YYNGEE. CDR3 size: 12 residues. The CDR3 DNA reads as TGTGCCAGCAGCCCGAGGGGCAGGGGAGCTTTCTTT. The encoded protein is CASSPRGRGAFF.

V is TRBV5-1 and J is TRBJ2-2; no reliable D call. The ends were cut back, 5 bases at V and 0 bases at J, with 11 bases in the middle. CDR1 and CDR2 (germline): SGHRS, YFSETQ. The CDR3 contains 15 residues. CDR3 in amino acids: CASSWAASNTGELFF. The CDR3 coding sequence is TGCGCCAGCAGTTGGGCAGCCTCGAACACCGGGGAGCTGTTTTTT.

The chain uses TRBV28 and TRBJ1-6; TRBD1 matches 7 bases. The CDR3 has 16 residues. The V gene end was trimmed by 6 bases and the J gene end by 7 bases; junction bases not matched to a gene: 12. CDR1 MDHEN and CDR2 SYDVKM come from the germline V gene. The DNA for the CDR3 is TGTGCCAGCAGAAGCCCGACAGGGAAAGGCAATTCACCCCTCCACTTT. Amino acid sequence: CASRSPTGKGNSPLHF.

The CDR3 DNA reads TGTGCCTGGAGTGTGTGGGGGCCGGGGGAGCTGTTTTTT. Protein: CAWSVWGPGELFF. The chain uses TRBV30 and TRBJ2-2, with a tentative D call TRBD1 (6 bases). CDR3 size: 13 residues. Germline V gene sequence: CDR1 GTSNPN, CDR2 SVGIG (reference sequence). Trimming removed 0 bases at V and 8 bases at J, with 10 bases between.

The chain recombines TRBV5-1 with TRBJ1-4; D gene ambiguous. With 0 bases removed from V and 1 base from J, the gap between germline ends came to 10 bases. Germline CDR1 SGHRS, CDR2 YFSETQ. This CDR3 spans 16 amino acids. CDR3 sequence reads: CASSLVPAGTNEKLFF. DNA for the CDR3: TGCGCCAGCAGCTTGGTGCCTGCTGGAACTAATGAAAAACTGTTTTTT.

The V and J genes are TRBV5-1 and TRBJ1-1; 7 nucleotides align to TRBD1. Trimming removed 4 bases from V and 0 bases from J; junction bases left unmatched: 6. CDR1 is SGHRS and CDR2 is YFSETQ in the germline V gene. The CDR3 covers 15 residues. DNA for the CDR3: TGCGCCAGCAGCCTTCGACAGGGCGTGAACACTGAAGCTTTCTTT. This gives the protein CASSLRQGVNTEAFF.

The rearrangement links TRBV6-5 to TRBJ2-3; 9 bases line up with TRBD2. Unmatched junction bases numbered 8, after V lost 9 bases and J lost 4 bases. Germline assignment: CDR1 MNHEY and CDR2 SVGAGI. The CDR3 covers 14 residues. The CDR3 sequence: CASSRAGGPDTQYF. The CDR3 DNA reads TGTGCCAGTTCTCGGGCGGGGGGGCCAGATACGCAGTATTTT.

The genes are TRBV7-2 and TRBJ1-1, with 7 bases aligning to TRBD1. This CDR3 has 13 residues. J was trimmed by 2 bases and V by 5 bases; bases with no gene match: 2. CDR1 SGHTA and CDR2 FQGNSA come from the germline V gene. The CDR3, as DNA: TGTGCCAGCAGCGACAGGGCCAACACTGAAGCTTTCTTT. Encoded protein: CASSDRANTEAFF.

This clone was observed a single time. This chain connects TRBV29-1 to TRBJ1-1, with 8 bases aligning to TRBD1. The CDR3 has 13 amino acids. V lost 1 base to trimming and J lost 4 bases; unmatched junction nucleotides: 2. Germline V gene data show CDR1 as SQVTM and CDR2 as ANQGSEA. The CDR3 sequence: CSVEVQGATEAFF. CDR3 bases: TGCAGCGTTGAAGTGCAGGGGGCCACTGAAGCTTTCTTT.

The chain combines TRBV11-2 with TRBJ1-2; tentative D call: TRBD1 (6 bases). The length of the CDR3 is 15 residues. Germline assignment: CDR1 SGHAT and CDR2 FQNNGV. With 3 bases removed from V and 8 bases from J, the gap between germline ends came to 19 bases. CDR3 nucleotides: TGTGCCAGCAGCTTGTCGATAGGACAGTCTCTCGGCTACACCTTC. It specifies CASSLSIGQSLGYTF.

This chain uses TRBV11-2 with TRBJ2-7; D possibly corresponds to TRBD2 (5 bases). The CDR3 covers 15 residues. Germline CDR1 is SGHAT and CDR2 is FQNNGV. V gave up 7 bases and J gave up 4 bases, with 20 bases separating them. The DNA of the CDR3 is TGTGCCAGCACGACTGTCCGGGGTCAAAATTACGAGCAGTACTTC. It translates to CASTTVRGQNYEQYF.

This chain connects TRBV5-1 to TRBJ2-6; maybe TRBD2 (5 bases). The CDR3 is 16 residues long. The V gene's germline CDR1 is SGHRS and CDR2 YFSETQ. V was pared by 0 bases and J by 0 bases, with 7 bases between. This CDR3 is CASSLERISGANVLTF. CDR3 sequence (DNA): TGCGCCAGCAGCTTGGAGCGGATCTCTGGGGCCAACGTCCTGACTTTC.